The clone carrying this T cell receptor (beta chain) appeared once. Its target is unknown. This sample was taken from a study of beta chain features in type 1 diabetes. What was sequenced were expressed TCRB transcripts, since all of the isolated RNA had been reverse transcribed. Repertoires were generated with immunoSEQ multiplex PCR, while TCRdb's copy carries only in-frame clones and drops some. Here the sample spans some 410,000 clones, approximately 15% being singletons. Looked up from germline, CDR1 is SGHVS and CDR2 is FNYEAQ. CDR3 length equals 16 residues. V lost 1 base and J lost 2, with 13 bases in between. General study results and limits: Compared to healthy donors, patients appeared to have naive, central memory and Treg TCRB repertoires that were more alike.

The clonotype originates from a man aged 30-40 years in good health. Sequences were obtained from naive CD4+ T cells from blood. V is TRBV7-6 and J is TRBJ2-3; D is perhaps TRBD1 (5 bases). CDR3 DNA: TGTGCCAGCAGCTTAGGGGCCAGGGCGACCACAGATACGCAGTATTTT. Translation gives CASSLGARATTDTQYF.